The TCR beta chain described here comes from a study of blood T cell repertoires in COVID-19. Across the study: Some COVID-19 samples were acute and others convalescent; all came from the United States, Italy and Spain. PBMCs, B-cell-depleted T cells, or T cells were the source of the cDNA or gDNA that made up the material.

V gave up 3 bases and J gave up 0 bases; unmatched junction bases: 6. The CDR3 is 16 residues long. Germline assignment: CDR1 SGDLS and CDR2 YYNGEE. Study processing details: Researchers report that nucleated cell counts were estimated from reference gene primer amplification. Libraries were prepared by immunoSEQ multiplex PCR; TCRdb keeps only in-frame clonotypes and omits some of them. Clone size and the V and J calls come from that table; the DNA yielded D and trimming. Of a few hundred thousand clones listed, roughly nine tenths are singletons. The chain carries TRBV9 and TRBJ2-1; 7 nucleotides align to TRBD2. The sequence came from a man aged 18 to 30 with active or convalescent COVID-19. The sample taken for sequencing was peripheral blood. In nucleotides, the CDR3 is TGTGCCAGCAGCGCTGGAGCGGGGCTCTCCTACAATGAGCAGTTCTTC. Translation: CASSAGAGLSYNEQFF.